These 28 T cell receptor beta chains were all obtained from the same sample, sequenced in a study of regulatory T cells in long-lasting Graves disease. Time point noted: newly diagnosed GD, antithyroid drugs for less than 3 months. Researchers made the TCR library from RNA that was extracted from PBMCs. According to the study, TCR beta libraries were built with iRepertoire HTBI primers and CDR3-region Arm-PCR. TCRdb processed the multiplex PCR reads anew with MiXCR; each CDR3 protein has one entry. The sample has more than 450,000 distinct CDR3 sequences; roughly 16% are singletons. These same data were also listed under a study on T cells in Graves' hyperthyroidism and ophthalmopathy.

Sequencing used peripheral blood mononuclear cells (PBMCs), obtained at new diagnosis, from a patient treated with antithyroid drugs. These receptors were taken from a man aged 35-49 years with Graves disease.

This clonotype has at least ten counts. The chain combines TRBV6-2 or TRBV6-3 with TRBJ1-1; possible D gene TRBD1, 6 bases. The CDR3 runs to 13 residues. V shed 8 bases and J shed 0 bases, with 10 bases lying between them. CDR1 is MNHEY and CDR2 is SVGEGT in the germline V gene. The CDR3 DNA follows: TGTGCCAGCCGAGGGACATTGAACACTGAAGCTTTCTTT. Protein: CASRGTLNTEAFF.

The V gene is TRBV3-1, the J gene TRBJ2-3; a possible D gene is TRBD2 (5 bases). Trimming stripped 0 bases from V and 4 bases from J, with 20 bases between. The CDR3 spans 18 residues. The germline V gene encodes CDR1 LGHDT and CDR2 YNNKEL (reference sequence). In DNA form, the CDR3 reads TGTGCCAGCAGCCAAGACGTGAGGGAAACTAGGTTCCCAGATACGCAGTATTTT. Its protein is CASSQDVRETRFPDTQYF.

The chain couples TRBV6-1 to TRBJ1-1; D gene uncertain. This CDR3 is 13 amino acids long. V lost 6 bases to trimming and J lost 3 bases, with 11 bases between them. Germline loops: CDR1 MNHNS, CDR2 SASEGT. In DNA, the CDR3 is TGTGCCAGCAGCCAGCAGCTACACACTGAAGCTTTCTTT. Amino acids: CASSQQLHTEAFF.

This clonotype showed up many times. This chain uses TRBV28 with TRBJ1-1, with TRBD1 as a possible D gene (6 bases). Per germline, CDR1 MDHEN and CDR2 SYDVKM. CDR3 length equals 16 residues. Trimming shortened V by 1 base and J by 4 bases, and 16 bases separated the two germline ends. Here the CDR3 DNA reads TGTGCCAGCAGTTTATATCTCGGCAGGGGTGGCACTGAAGCTTTCTTT. Translating gives CASSLYLGRGGTEAFF.

In this sample, this clonotype turned up many times. The chain links TRBV30 to TRBJ1-1; D not certain. This CDR3 contains 12 residues. V was pared by 2 bases and J by 5 bases, with 9 bases between. Germline V gives CDR1 GTSNPN, CDR2 SVGIG (reference sequence). The DNA of the CDR3 is TGTGCCTGGAGTATCCGGAGGACTGAAGCTTTCTTT. Translation: CAWSIRRTEAFF.

This clonotype was counted ten times or more. V and J are TRBV18 and TRBJ2-3; TRBD2 matches at 8 bases. Germline loops: CDR1 KGHSH, CDR2 LQKENI. CDR3 length: 16 amino acids. The J segment lost 5 bases and the V segment lost 1 base, leaving 8 bases of the junction unmatched. The CDR3 loop reads CASSPQAGDYVDTQYF. The CDR3 bases are TGTGCCAGCTCACCACAAGCGGGAGATTATGTAGATACGCAGTATTTT.

The table lists this clonotype with a few counts. The J gene is TRBJ2-6, the V gene TRBV11-3, with TRBD2 matching over 7 bases. Germline CDR1 SGHNT, CDR2 YENEEA. This CDR3 has 17 amino acids. V dropped 4 bases and J dropped 0; count of bases not matched to a gene: 6. This CDR3 is CASSWEGKLSGANVLTF. The CDR3 coding sequence is TGTGCCAGCAGCTGGGAGGGCAAGCTCTCTGGGGCCAACGTCCTGACTTTC.

Concerning this clonotype: A far bigger clonotype differs at one base, so this is likely a read error. The V and J genes are TRBV7-2 and TRBJ2-2, with a weak D call TRBD2 (6 bases). This CDR3 comprises 15 residues. V lost 0 bases, J lost 4 bases, and 9 bases lay in between. In germline, CDR1 is SGHTA, CDR2 FQGNSA. CDR3 amino acids: CASSLAGRITGELFF. The CDR3 DNA reads as TGTGCCAGCAGCTTAGCCGGGAGAATCACCGGGGAGCTGTTTTTT.

This clonotype has at least ten counts. The V and J genes are TRBV12-3 or TRBV12-4 and TRBJ2-7; the match to TRBD2 covers 14 bases. This CDR3 comprises 14 residues. Losses at the gene ends were 6 bases for V and 12 bases for J; bases not matched to a gene: 10. The CDR3 nucleotides are TGTGCCAGCAGGGAAGGACTAGCGGGAGGCCGCCGGTACTTC. As protein: CASREGLAGGRRYF.

There are a few counts of this clonotype. The rearrangement links TRBV20-1 to TRBJ2-1; 8 nucleotides align to TRBD2. Germline trimming cut 5 bases from V and 6 bases from J; bases unmatched to any gene: 24. This CDR3 has 19 amino acids. The germline CDR1 and CDR2 sequences are DFQATT and SNEGSKA (reference sequence). The CDR3 region has the DNA TGCAGTGCTGGCGGACGTGGGCGGGAGGCCCTGCTTGGGGGCAATGAGCAGTTCTTC. Its protein product is CSAGGRGREALLGGNEQFF.

The chain combines TRBV20-1 with TRBJ2-5; 10 positions match TRBD2. Per the germline V gene, CDR1 is DFQATT and CDR2 is SNEGSKA (reference sequence). This CDR3 is 15 amino acids long. Trimming at V came to 5 bases and at J to 4 bases, leaving 10 bases not matched to a gene. The CDR3 loop reads CSAESLAGGRETQYF. The CDR3 bases are TGCAGTGCTGAGTCCTTAGCGGGAGGAAGAGAGACCCAGTACTTC.

This clonotype was seen a handful of times. This rearrangement joins TRBV15 to TRBJ2-5; 9 bases fit TRBD2. The J segment lost 3 bases and the V segment lost 1 base, leaving 6 bases of the junction unmatched. This CDR3 is built from 16 residues. Germline lookup yields CDR1 LNHNV and CDR2 YYDKDF (reference sequence). The DNA of the CDR3 is TGTGCCACCAGCAGAGCTAGCGGGACAAGGGAAGAGACCCAGTACTTC. Its protein is CATSRASGTREETQYF.

In this sample, this clonotype turned up many times. The chain links TRBV20-1 to TRBJ2-5; 7 bases line up with TRBD2. V was clipped by 5 bases and J by 5 bases; unmatched bases: 14. The CDR3 is made up of 15 amino acids. Germline lookup yields CDR1 DFQATT and CDR2 SNEGSKA (reference sequence). The CDR3 region has the DNA TGCAGTGCTGGCCGCCTGACGGGAGGTGGGGAGACCCAGTACTTC. Translation: CSAGRLTGGGETQYF.

This clonotype has just a few counts. V gene TRBV6-5 combines with J gene TRBJ1-6, with 7 bases identical to TRBD1. The V gene's germline CDR1 is MNHEY and CDR2 SVGAGI. CDR3 size: 14 residues. V shed 6 bases, J shed 8 bases, and the junction held 7 bases outside the gene matches. CDR3 in DNA: TGTGCCAGCAGATACCAGGGGGGCGATTCACCCCTCCACTTT. Its protein product is CASRYQGGDSPLHF.

This clonotype was picked up many times. The genes are TRBV28 and TRBJ2-6, with no clear D. The CDR3 has 13 amino acids. Germline V gene data show CDR1 as MDHEN and CDR2 as SYDVKM. Trimming stripped 5 bases from V and 0 bases from J, with 2 bases between. DNA for the CDR3: TGTGCCAGCAGTCCCTCTGGGGCCAACGTCCTGACTTTC. It is translated as CASSPSGANVLTF.

This clonotype was counted ten times or more. The chain couples TRBV12-3 or TRBV12-4 to TRBJ2-3, with D perhaps matching TRBD1 (5 bases). Deletions cut 1 base from V and 2 bases from J, with 22 bases between. The CDR3 is 19 amino acids. CDR3 DNA sequence: TGTGCCAGCAGTTTAGAAGGGAAAGTGTGGCAGGGCTCCACAGATACGCAGTATTTT. It is translated as CASSLEGKVWQGSTDTQYF.

This clonotype was seen a handful of times. The rearrangement links TRBV28 to TRBJ2-5, with D unresolved. The CDR3 length is 14 residues. Between the trimmed V and J ends, which lost 5 bases and 5 bases, there was a span of 15 bases. Germline V gene data show CDR1 as MDHEN and CDR2 as SYDVKM. For the CDR3, the DNA is TGTGCCAGCAGTCCCGTAAACGTAGGGGAGACCCAGTACTTC. This gives the protein CASSPVNVGETQYF.

This clonotype was seen ten or more times. The chain carries TRBV3-1 and TRBJ2-1; the match to TRBD2 covers 9 bases. V gave up 0 bases and J gave up 6 bases; unmatched junction bases: 12. In germline, CDR1 is LGHDT, CDR2 YNNKEL (reference sequence). The CDR3 has 18 amino acids. The CDR3 DNA reads as TGTGCCAGCAGCCAAGATCCTCGGCGGGAGGGCTTTATCAATGAGCAGTTCTTC. It is translated as CASSQDPRREGFINEQFF.

This clonotype has at least ten counts. The CDR3 DNA follows: TGTGCCAGCAGCCCATCACTCCGGGACGGAGAGAAGAATTACTTC. This encodes CASSPSLRDGEKNYF. The chain employs TRBV3-1 and TRBJ2-5, with D tentatively TRBD1 or TRBD2 (5 bases each). The CDR3 loop spans 15 amino acids. CDR1 and CDR2 (germline): LGHDT, YNNKEL (reference sequence). Trimming removed 4 bases from V and 14 bases from J, with 26 bases in between.

This clonotype was recorded a few times. The chain joins TRBV4-1 to TRBJ2-7, with D unresolved. Germline V gives CDR1 MGHRA, CDR2 YSYEKL. V was shortened by 2 bases and J by 3 bases, with 14 bases between the two germline ends. CDR3 length: 15 residues. CDR3: CASSQQSGSIYEQYF. CDR3 bases: TGCGCCAGCAGCCAACAGAGTGGTAGCATCTACGAGCAGTACTTC.

This clonotype was seen a single time. The chain is built from TRBV2 and TRBJ2-1, with 11 bases lining up with TRBD2. The CDR3 is 14 residues long. V gave up 4 bases and J gave up 7 bases; unmatched junction bases: 3. Germline assignment: CDR1 SNHLY and CDR2 FYNNEI. The CDR3 nucleotides read TGTGCCAGCAGTGGAACTAGCGGGGGTAATGAGCAGTTCTTC. Translated: CASSGTSGGNEQFF.

This clonotype has a count of ten or more. The chain uses TRBV28 and TRBJ2-7; no clear D. Deletions cut 7 bases from V and 2 bases from J, with 6 bases between. This CDR3 is built from 11 residues. Germline values: CDR1 MDHEN, CDR2 SYDVKM. The CDR3 loop is CASTATYEQYF. In nucleotides, the CDR3 is TGTGCCAGCACCGCTACCTACGAGCAGTACTTC.

This clonotype was recorded a few times. One junction end does not reproduce the germline sequence, and a read error may be involved. The V call is TRBV5-1, the J call TRBJ2-1; the D is unclear. This CDR3 region has 16 residues. Germline loops: CDR1 SGHRS, CDR2 YFSETQ. In DNA, the CDR3 is TGCGCCAGCAGCTTGGTTGCGGCCATCTCCTACAGTGAGCAGTTCTTC. Protein: CASSLVAAISYSEQFF.

This clonotype was detected ten times or more. This rearrangement joins TRBV6-1 to TRBJ1-2; TRBD1 matches 7 bases. With 6 bases clipped from V and 4 bases from J, the junction kept 14 bases outside the gene matches. CDR1 is MNHNS, CDR2 SASEGT, per germline. The CDR3 runs to 16 residues. The DNA of the CDR3 is TGTGCCAGCAGATCAACCCGGGGCAGGGGGGTCTATGGCTACACCTTC. Translated, it gives CASRSTRGRGVYGYTF.

This rearrangement joins TRBV29-1 to TRBJ2-1, with D perhaps given as TRBD1 or TRBD2 (5 bases each). The ends were cut back, 1 base at V and 4 bases at J, with 14 bases in the middle. Germline CDR1 is SQVTM and CDR2 is ANQGSEA. This CDR3 comprises 15 residues. The CDR3 reads CSVEGGTLFYNEQFF. DNA of the CDR3: TGCAGCGTTGAAGGGGGGACCCTTTTTTACAATGAGCAGTTCTTC.

In this sample, this clonotype turned up many times. The chain links TRBV20-1 to TRBJ1-2; maybe TRBD1 (6 bases). V was trimmed by 6 bases and J by 4 bases, leaving 15 bases between them. Germline values: CDR1 DFQATT, CDR2 SNEGSKA (reference sequence). There are 13 residues in the CDR3. The CDR3 sequence is CSATRQEGYGYTF. For the CDR3, the DNA is TGCAGTGCAACCCGACAGGAGGGCTATGGCTACACCTTC.

Ten or more counts support this clonotype. The V call is TRBV5-6, the J call TRBJ2-5; 11 bases match TRBD1. Trimming took 5 bases from V and 5 from J; bases not matched to a gene: 5. Germline V lookup: CDR1 SGHDT, CDR2 YYEEEE. The CDR3 runs to 14 residues. DNA for the CDR3: TGTGCCAGCAGTGGGACAGGGGGTATTGAGACCCAGTACTTC. It encodes CASSGTGGIETQYF.

This clonotype was counted many times. The chain recombines TRBV12-3 or TRBV12-4 with TRBJ2-1; 8 nucleotides line up with TRBD2. The CDR3 spans 14 residues. Unmatched junction bases numbered 2, after V lost 2 bases and J lost 5 bases. CDR3 loop: CASSLSGSDNEQFF. The CDR3 DNA reads as TGTGCCAGCAGTTTAAGCGGGAGCGACAATGAGCAGTTCTTC.